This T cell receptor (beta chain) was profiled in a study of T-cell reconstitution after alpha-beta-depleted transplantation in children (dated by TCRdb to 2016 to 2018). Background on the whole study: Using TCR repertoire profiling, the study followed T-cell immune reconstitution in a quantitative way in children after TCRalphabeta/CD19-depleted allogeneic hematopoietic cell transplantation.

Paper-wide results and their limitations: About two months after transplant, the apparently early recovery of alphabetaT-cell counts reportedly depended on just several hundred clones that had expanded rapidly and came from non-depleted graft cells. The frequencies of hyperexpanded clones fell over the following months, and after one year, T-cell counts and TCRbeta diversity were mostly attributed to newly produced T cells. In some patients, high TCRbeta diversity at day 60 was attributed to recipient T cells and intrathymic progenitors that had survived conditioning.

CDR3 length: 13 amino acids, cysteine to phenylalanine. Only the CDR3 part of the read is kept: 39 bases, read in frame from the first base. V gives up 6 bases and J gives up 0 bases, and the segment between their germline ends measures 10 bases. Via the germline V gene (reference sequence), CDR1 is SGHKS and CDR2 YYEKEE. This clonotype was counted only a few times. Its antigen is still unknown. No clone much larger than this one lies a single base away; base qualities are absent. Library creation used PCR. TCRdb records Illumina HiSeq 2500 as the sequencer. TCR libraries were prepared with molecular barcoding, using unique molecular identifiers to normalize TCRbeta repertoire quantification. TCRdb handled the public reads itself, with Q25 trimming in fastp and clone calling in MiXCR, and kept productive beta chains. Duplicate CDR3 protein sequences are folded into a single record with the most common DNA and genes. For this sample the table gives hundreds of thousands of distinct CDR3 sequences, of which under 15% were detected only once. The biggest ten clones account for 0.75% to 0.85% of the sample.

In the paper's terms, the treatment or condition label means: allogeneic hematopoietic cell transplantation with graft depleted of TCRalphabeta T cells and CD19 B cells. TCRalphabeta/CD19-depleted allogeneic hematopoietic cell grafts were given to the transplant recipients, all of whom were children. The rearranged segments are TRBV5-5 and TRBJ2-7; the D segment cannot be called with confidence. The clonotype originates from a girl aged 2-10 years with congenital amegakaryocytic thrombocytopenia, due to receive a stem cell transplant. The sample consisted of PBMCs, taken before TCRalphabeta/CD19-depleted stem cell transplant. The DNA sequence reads TGTGCCAGCATGTCCGGAACCTCCTACGAGCAGTACTTC. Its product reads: CASMSGTSYEQYF.